This TCR beta chain is drawn from a study of cytomegalovirus exposure and HLA in healthy donors. Points from the study as a whole: As was reported, the classifier diagnosed cytomegalovirus status with high specificity and sensitivity. The authors considered a cluster of highly shared sequence variants likely to be a sequencing artifact.

The PCR employed 60 Vbeta primers together with 13 Jbeta primers. Some clones are missing from TCRdb's copy, which holds only in-frame ones; the method was immunoSEQ multiplex PCR. This table has 90,000 to 140,000 clones, over 75% appearing once. The CDR3 has 13 amino acids. Germline V CDR1 and CDR2: MDHEN, SYDVKM. Trimming pared 3 bases from V and 3 bases from J, leaving 8 bases between. Turning to this clone: The antigen is unknown.

Healthy people donating bone marrow made up the donors. The source material was PBMCs. V usage is TRBV28 and J usage is TRBJ2-5; the D gene is possibly TRBD1 (5 bases). This TCR derives from a woman aged 40 to 50 in good health and CMV-seropositive. The CDR3 DNA reads as TGTGCCAGCAGTTTCCCCAGGGAAGAGACCCAGTACTTC. It translates to CASSFPREETQYF. Together with reference TRBV28 and TRBJ2-5, the CDR3 gives the full variable domain: DVKVTQSSRYLVKRTGEKVFLECVQDMDHENMFWYRQDPGLGLRLIYFSYDVKMKEKGDIPEGYSVSREKKERFSLILESASTNQTSMYLCASSFPREETQYFGPGTRLLVL.